The next 14 T cell receptor beta chains were all read from a single sample in a study of PD-L1 blockade in urothelial cancer. The table came from immunoSEQ multiplex PCR; TCRdb's copy has only in-frame clones and leaves some out. The repertoire holds approximately 100,000 clones, roughly nine tenths seen once, with roughly 0.93% in the top ten. The specimen was PBMCs, collected around atezolizumab (anti-PD-L1) treatment. The receptors come from a woman of 80 years or more with urothelial cancer.

A remark on this clone: At the DNA level, this CDR3 is encoded by other sequences in the same sample as well. This chain joins TRBV5-1 and TRBJ2-1, with 11 bases that match TRBD2. The CDR3 loop spans 15 amino acids. Germline V gene data show CDR1 as SGHRS and CDR2 as YFSETQ. J lost 4 bases, V lost 1 base, and 1 base had no gene match. The CDR3 protein is CASSLTSGSYNEQFF. The CDR3 DNA reads TGCGCCAGCAGCTTGACTAGCGGGAGTTACAATGAGCAGTTCTTC.

This rearrangement joins TRBV5-1 to TRBJ2-1, with 7 bases lining up with TRBD2. CDR1 and CDR2 (germline): SGHRS, YFSETQ. V dropped 4 bases and J dropped 6; count of bases not matched to a gene: 7. CDR3 size: 14 residues. The CDR3 sequence is CASSPSGTTNEQFF. The CDR3 bases are TGCGCCAGCAGCCCGTCCGGGACTACCAATGAGCAGTTCTTC. The full variable domain, its missing parts supplied by reference TRBV5-1 and TRBJ2-1, is KAGVTQTPRYLIKTRGQQVTLSCSPISGHRSVSWYQQTPGQGLQFLFEYFSETQRNKGNFPGRFSGRQFSNSRSEMNVSTLELGDSALYLCASSPSGTTNEQFFGPGTRLTVL.

The V gene is TRBV19, the J gene TRBJ1-5; D unresolved. V shed 3 bases and J shed 4 bases, with 4 bases lying between them. CDR1 is LNHDA, CDR2 SQIVND, per germline (reference sequence). The CDR3 runs to 12 residues. CDR3 sequence: CASSMSNQPQHF. The DNA for the CDR3 is TGTGCCAGTAGTATGAGTAATCAGCCCCAGCATTTT.

This clone appeared once. This chain links TRBV5-8 with TRBJ1-5; a possible D gene is TRBD1 (5 bases). Deletions cut 6 bases from V and 7 bases from J, with 20 bases between. Per the germline V gene, CDR1 is SGHTS and CDR2 is YDEGEE. CDR3 length: 15 amino acids. The CDR3 loop reads CASTSRGGTGQPQHF. In DNA form, the CDR3 reads TGTGCCAGCACCTCCAGAGGAGGGACTGGACAGCCCCAGCATTTT.

V is TRBV18 and J is TRBJ2-3; 7 bases are a match to TRBD2. CDR3 length: 16 residues. The V segment lost 1 base and the J segment 2 bases; nucleotides outside the gene matches: 6. From germline, CDR1 is KGHSH and CDR2 LQKENI. The CDR3 nucleotides read TGTGCCAGCTCACCACTAGCGGGTGCACTCACAGATACGCAGTATTTT. It is translated as CASSPLAGALTDTQYF.

The V gene is TRBV28, the J gene TRBJ2-5, with D maybe TRBD1 (5 bases). Trimming took off 5 bases at V and 3 bases at J, with 13 bases between the two ends. The length of the CDR3 is 14 residues. Germline V CDR1 and CDR2: MDHEN, SYDVKM. The CDR3 loop reads CASSAHPREETQYF. CDR3 coding DNA: TGTGCCAGCAGTGCCCATCCCAGGGAAGAGACCCAGTACTTC.

V and J are TRBV29-1 and TRBJ2-7, with 7 nucleotides matching TRBD2. Germline CDR1 reads SQVTM; CDR2 reads ANQGSEA. The CDR3 covers 13 residues. J gave up 2 bases and V 4 bases, and 5 bases lay outside the gene matches. The CDR3: CSVVGLVAYEQYF. CDR3 DNA: TGCAGCGTTGTTGGACTAGTCGCCTACGAGCAGTACTTC.

This clone occurred a few times. This chain links TRBV10-1 with TRBJ1-1; D is perhaps TRBD1 (5 bases). CDR1 and CDR2 from the germline V gene are WNHNN and SYGVQD (reference sequence). V was clipped by 3 bases and J by 9 bases, with 17 bases between them. The CDR3 has 14 amino acids. Here the CDR3 DNA reads TGCGCCAGCAGTGACTTTACAGGCAAGGCCCAAGCTTTCTTT. Amino acid sequence: CASSDFTGKAQAFF.

The chain is built from TRBV28 and TRBJ1-5; tentative D call: TRBD1 (6 bases). The CDR3 is made up of 16 amino acids. V lost 3 bases and J lost 3, with 15 bases in between. Germline CDR1 MDHEN, CDR2 SYDVKM. CDR3 sequence (DNA): TGTGCCAGCAGTTTCTATACGGGACAAGTCAATCAGCCCCAGCATTTT. Protein: CASSFYTGQVNQPQHF. The full variable domain, with the rest looked up from reference TRBV28 and TRBJ1-5, is DVKVTQSSRYLVKRTGEKVFLECVQDMDHENMFWYRQDPGLGLRLIYFSYDVKMKEKGDIPEGYSVSREKKERFSLILESASTNQTSMYLCASSFYTGQVNQPQHFGDGTRLSIL.

The genes are TRBV27 and TRBJ1-1; perhaps TRBD1 as D (5 bases). This CDR3 spans 15 amino acids. The germline V gene has CDR1 MNHEY and CDR2 SMNVEV (reference sequence). Deletions cut 5 bases from V and 3 bases from J, with 16 bases between. Written as DNA, the CDR3 is TGTGCCAGCAGTAGATCTGGGGGGTTGTACACTGAAGCTTTCTTT. It encodes CASSRSGGLYTEAFF.

This chain joins TRBV11-1 and TRBJ2-1, with a possible D match to TRBD2 (7 bases). The CDR3 length is 16 residues. Germline V gene data show CDR1 as SGHAT and CDR2 as FQDESV (reference sequence). The V end was cut by 1 base, the J end by 4 bases, with 14 bases between. CDR3 sequence: CASSLEGGLVYNEQFF. In DNA form, the CDR3 reads TGTGCCAGCAGCTTAGAGGGGGGGCTAGTATACAATGAGCAGTTCTTC.

This clone has a handful of counts. The rearrangement links TRBV7-9 to TRBJ1-5, with D perhaps matching TRBD1 (5 bases). Trimming took off 4 bases at V and 3 bases at J, with 16 bases between the two ends. The CDR3 is 16 residues long. Germline V CDR1 and CDR2: SEHNR, FQNEAQ (reference sequence). The CDR3 DNA is TGTGCCAGCAGCTCCCGGGACTTCGAGCCCAATCAGCCCCAGCATTTT. Translation: CASSSRDFEPNQPQHF.

The genes are TRBV27 and TRBJ2-7, with D maybe TRBD2 (5 bases). The CDR3 has 14 amino acids. V dropped 2 bases and J dropped 4 bases, with 12 bases sitting between them. Germline assignment: CDR1 MNHEY and CDR2 SMNVEV (reference sequence). Written as DNA, the CDR3 is TGTGCCAGCAGTTTAGGTCAGACTAAATACGAGCAGTACTTC. Protein product: CASSLGQTKYEQYF.

The chain is built from TRBV25-1 and TRBJ1-1; D is unclear. V lost 3 bases to trimming and J lost 6 bases, with 14 bases between them. The length of the CDR3 is 14 residues. Germline V gene lookup returns CDR1 MGHDK and CDR2 SYGVNS. This CDR3 reads CASSDRHSIAEAFF. The DNA of the CDR3 is TGTGCCAGCAGTGATCGACATTCGATCGCTGAAGCTTTCTTT.